The 12 T cell receptor beta chains reported below all come from one sample, sequenced in a study of blood T cells in healthy people across ages. The use of a sample-barcoded 5' primer and a J-beta primer mix characterized a second PCR of roughly 6 to 11 cycles. Each CDR3 protein gets one entry after TCRdb re-called the 5' RACE reads with MiXCR. The table includes 1,800,000 or so distinct CDR3 sequences, about two fifths detected once. Specimen: blood. The source of these receptors is a human donor in good health.

CDR3 nucleotide sequence: TGTGCCAGCAGCTTGCTTCGGGGGGTAGATACGCAGTATTTT. It specifies CASSLLRGVDTQYF. The chain combines TRBV5-6 with TRBJ2-3, with 7 bases that match TRBD2. The CDR3 extends over 14 amino acids. V lost 1 base, J lost 5 bases, and 4 bases stayed unmatched. The V gene's germline CDR1 is SGHDT and CDR2 YYEEEE.

The chain combines TRBV20-1 with TRBJ2-7; a weak D match, TRBD2 (6 bases). This CDR3 is 14 amino acids long. Trimming removed 2 bases from V and 0 bases from J, with 11 bases in between. Germline V gene sequence: CDR1 DFQATT, CDR2 SNEGSKA (reference sequence). The CDR3 here is CSARFRERSYEQYF. CDR3 DNA: TGCAGTGCTAGATTTCGGGAGCGCTCCTACGAGCAGTACTTC.

Here the CDR3 reads CASSFYTGEAEAFF. DNA for the CDR3: TGTGCCAGCAGTTTTTATACAGGGGAAGCTGAAGCTTTCTTT. The genes are TRBV12-3 or TRBV12-4 and TRBJ1-1; 7 bases match TRBD1. Trimming at V came to 3 bases and at J to 6 bases, leaving 7 bases not matched to a gene. The CDR3 is 14 amino acids.

This clonotype appeared a few times. The V call is TRBV11-3, the J call TRBJ1-1; D uncertain. The germline gives CDR1 SGHNT, CDR2 YENEEA. V shed 6 bases and J shed 11 bases, with 19 bases lying between them. This CDR3 has 13 amino acids. The CDR3 DNA follows: TGTGCCAGCAGTTTTGGAGTCGGGGTAAACGCTTTCTTT. This codes for CASSFGVGVNAFF.

The chain combines TRBV6-2 or TRBV6-3 with TRBJ1-5; no firm D call. This CDR3 is 15 amino acids long. The V and J ends lost 4 bases and 0 bases respectively, with 10 bases between them. The V gene's germline CDR1 is MNHEY and CDR2 SVGEGT. The CDR3 is CASSSRGYSNQPQHF. The DNA of the CDR3 is TGTGCCAGCAGTTCTCGGGGATATAGCAATCAGCCCCAGCATTTT.

The chain joins TRBV20-1 to TRBJ2-5, with TRBD1 matching over 11 bases. The J call may be wrong; the DNA end is better matched by TRBJ2-7. The CDR3 is 14 residues long. CDR1 and CDR2 from the germline V gene are DFQATT and SNEGSKA (reference sequence). CDR3 protein: CSARPGTGGYEQYF. CDR3 nucleotide sequence: TGCAGTGCTCGACCAGGGACAGGGGGATACGAGCAGTACTTC.

The J gene is TRBJ2-4, the V gene TRBV6-6; no reliable D call. Trimming shortened V by 2 bases and J by 0 bases, and 8 bases separated the two germline ends. From germline, CDR1 is MNHNY and CDR2 SVGAGI (reference sequence). This CDR3 has 15 residues. The CDR3 sequence: CASSYEVTAKNIQYF. CDR3 nucleotide sequence: TGTGCCAGCAGTTACGAGGTTACAGCCAAAAACATTCAGTACTTC.

This clonotype was detected ten times or more. The V call is TRBV29-1, the J call TRBJ2-1; the D is unclear. The V and J ends lost 7 bases and 0 bases respectively, with 7 bases between them. Germline lookup yields CDR1 SQVTM and CDR2 ANQGSEA. This CDR3 has 12 amino acids. CDR3 sequence (DNA): TGCAGCGGGGGTAGCTCCTACAATGAGCAGTTCTTC. Translated, it gives CSGGSSYNEQFF.

The rearrangement joins TRBV4-1 to TRBJ1-4; maybe TRBD1 (6 bases). Trimming removed 4 bases at V and 6 bases at J, with 18 bases between. CDR3 length: 16 residues. From germline, CDR1 is MGHRA and CDR2 YSYEKL. Here the CDR3 reads CASSPTLQGEDEKLFF. The CDR3 coding sequence is TGCGCCAGCAGCCCTACCTTACAGGGCGAGGATGAAAAACTGTTTTTT.

This clonotype came up a few times. V gene TRBV7-8 combines with J gene TRBJ1-2; D perhaps matches TRBD1 (6 bases). Trimming left V 4 bases short and J 1 base short, with 25 bases between. The V gene's germline CDR1 is SGHVS and CDR2 FQNEAQ. The CDR3 extends over 19 amino acids. The DNA of the CDR3 is TGTGCCAGCAGCTACGGTGTAGAAATCGACAGGAATTATAACTATGGCTACACCTTC. Protein sequence: CASSYGVEIDRNYNYGYTF.

This clonotype has a handful of counts. The J gene is TRBJ2-1, the V gene TRBV29-1; TRBD2 might be the D (6 bases). Per the germline V gene, CDR1 is SQVTM and CDR2 is ANQGSEA. The CDR3 consists of 13 residues. With 5 bases removed from V and 10 bases from J, the gap between germline ends came to 18 bases. CDR3 DNA: TGCAGCGTTAAACTAGCCGGATTGAAAGAGCAGTTCTTC. Its protein is CSVKLAGLKEQFF.

For this clonotype: This sequence may be a read error, since a much larger clone differs from it by one base. The V and J genes are TRBV29-1 and TRBJ2-5, with no clear D. Germline V gene sequence: CDR1 SQVTM, CDR2 ANQGSEA. The CDR3 consists of 12 residues. The CDR3 reads CSGETKRETQYF. In DNA, the CDR3 is TGCAGCGGTGAAACCAAAAGGGAGACCCAGTACTTC.